This T cell receptor (beta chain) was sequenced for a study of T cell changes during pregnancy in multiple sclerosis. Only in-frame clones appear in the TCRdb table, and some are missing; sequencing was by immunoSEQ multiplex PCR. This table holds approximately 49,000 clones, just over 85% found once. The CDR3 is made up of 13 amino acids. Germline values: CDR1 SGHAT, CDR2 FQNNGV. The germline V and J ends were trimmed by 6 bases and 3 bases, with 9 bases remaining between them. The origin of this receptor is a female donor with multiple sclerosis, enrolled in a pregnancy study. The chain links TRBV11-2 to TRBJ2-1, with D possibly being TRBD1 (5 bases). The specimen comprised CD4+ T cells from peripheral blood mononuclear cells, sampled in the second trimester of pregnancy. Here the CDR3 reads CASSQTGYNEQFF. Written as DNA, the CDR3 is TGTGCCAGCAGTCAAACAGGCTACAATGAGCAGTTCTTC.